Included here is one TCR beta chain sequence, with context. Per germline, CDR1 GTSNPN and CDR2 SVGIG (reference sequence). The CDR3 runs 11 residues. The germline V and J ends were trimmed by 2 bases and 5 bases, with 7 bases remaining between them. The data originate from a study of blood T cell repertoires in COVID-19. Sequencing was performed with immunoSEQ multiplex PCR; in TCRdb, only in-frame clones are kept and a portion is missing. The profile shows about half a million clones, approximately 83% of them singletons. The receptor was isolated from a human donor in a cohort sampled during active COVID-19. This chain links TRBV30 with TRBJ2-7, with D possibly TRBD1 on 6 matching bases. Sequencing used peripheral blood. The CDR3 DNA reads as TGTGCCTGGAGTAACAGGGACGAGCAGTACTTC. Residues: CAWSNRDEQYF.